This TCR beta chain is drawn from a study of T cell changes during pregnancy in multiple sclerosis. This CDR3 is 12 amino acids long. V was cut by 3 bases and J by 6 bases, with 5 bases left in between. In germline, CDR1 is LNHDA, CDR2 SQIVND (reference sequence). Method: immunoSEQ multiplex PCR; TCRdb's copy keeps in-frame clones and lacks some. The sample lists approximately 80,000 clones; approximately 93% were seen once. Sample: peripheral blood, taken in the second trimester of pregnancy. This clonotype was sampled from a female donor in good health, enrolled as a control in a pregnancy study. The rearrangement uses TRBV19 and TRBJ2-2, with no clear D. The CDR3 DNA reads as TGTGCCAGTAGTATTCATCCCGGGGAGCTGTTTTTT. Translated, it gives CASSIHPGELFF.